This TCR beta chain was identified in a study of T cell responses to AZD1222 COVID-19 vaccine. Study-level findings and limits: Unmutated regions of variants are reportedly targeted by nearly half of spike-specific TCRs.

To note about this clone: What it binds is unknown.

The V and J ends lost 8 bases and 2 bases, in that order; junction bases with no gene match: 7. The CDR3 loop spans 15 amino acids. The V gene's germline CDR1 is SGHVS and CDR2 FNYEAQ. Clones were sequenced by immunoSEQ multiplex PCR, and TCRdb holds only the in-frame ones, with some missing. Of roughly 120,000 clones detected, about 93% appear once; the ten largest clones hold approximately 5.1%. The rearrangement uses TRBV7-6 and TRBJ1-3; 9 nucleotides agree with TRBD1. Source: peripheral blood, taken 28 days after the second AZD1222 dose. The receptor was isolated from an adult who received the AZD1222 COVID-19 vaccine. The CDR3 DNA is TGTGCCAGCGCTTTACAGGGGGCGCCTGGAAACACCATATATTTT. It is translated as CASALQGAPGNTIYF.